This T cell receptor (beta chain) was sequenced in a study of blood T cell repertoires in COVID-19. In the study overall: T cells, B-cell-depleted T cells, or PBMCs provided the cDNA or gDNA that served as material.

In the study's own analysis: Using reference gene primer amplification, nucleated cell counts were estimated. Sequenced by immunoSEQ multiplex PCR; TCRdb stores in-frame clones only, minus some. The D gene and trimming were derived from the DNA, and the V and J assignments and clone size from that table. This table has fewer than 300,000 clones, roughly 85% appearing once. Study members were between about 18 and 95 years old and lived in 20 to 25 US regions. The source is a woman aged 45-65 years who had recovered from COVID-19. Sequenced: PBMCs or T cells enriched from blood (not recorded which).

The CDR3 sequence is CASSKIGDRGYNEQFF. CDR3 in DNA: TGTGCCAGCTCCAAAATAGGGGACAGGGGCTACAATGAGCAGTTCTTC. This chain connects TRBV2 to TRBJ2-1, with 10 bases that match TRBD1. V dropped 8 bases and J dropped 3; count of bases not matched to a gene: 10. The CDR3 is made up of 16 amino acids. Germline CDR1 and CDR2: SNHLY and FYNNEI.